This T cell receptor (beta chain) was identified in a study of regulatory T cells in long-lasting Graves disease. This clonotype was found many times. Indicated time point: newly diagnosed GD, antithyroid drugs for less than 3 months. Extracted PBMC RNA gave rise to the TCR library. CDR1 is SGHAT, CDR2 FQNNGV, per germline. The CDR3 covers 15 residues. Germline trimming cut 0 bases from V and 3 bases from J; bases unmatched to any gene: 4. According to the study, TCR beta libraries were built with iRepertoire HTBI primers and CDR3-region Arm-PCR. Via MiXCR, TCRdb re-called the multiplex PCR reads, giving one row per CDR3 protein. The table lists about 470,000 distinct CDR3 sequences, under 15% of them singletons, with approximately 15% in the top ten. The same specimen was also included in a second study, on T cells in Graves' hyperthyroidism and ophthalmopathy. This second report adds: It was uncontrolled infection, other autoimmune disease, pregnancy or lactation that excluded patients. Using the HTBI primer set, a first-round RT-PCR was run on the TCR CDR3.

This clonotype was obtained from a woman younger than 45 with Graves disease. This material consisted of peripheral blood mononuclear cells (PBMCs), taken at new diagnosis, from a patient treated with antithyroid drugs. The chain is built from TRBV11-2 and TRBJ2-7, with TRBD1 matching over 8 bases. The CDR3 DNA sequence: TGTGCCAGCAGCTTAGATCCCGGACAGGGCTACGAGCAGTACTTC. This translates into CASSLDPGQGYEQYF.